This T cell receptor (beta chain) derives from a study of cytomegalovirus exposure and HLA in healthy donors. Overall study: A data release that came early held some 84 million unique TCRs from HLA-typed donors. Of several hundred genotyped donors, around 76% clustered with self-reported Caucasian donors. Study findings and constraints: Presence/absence analyses assumed roughly uniform sequencing depth across donors, which may not hold.

This clone has only a few counts. Its antigen is unidentified. PCR employed 60 Vbeta and 13 Jbeta primers. In the study's own analysis: Roughly 11 million shared chains were among 80 million or so unique TCR beta chains counted in a later analysis. Profiling relied on immunoSEQ multiplex PCR, and the TCRdb table lists in-frame clones only, not all of them. D and trimming come from the DNA, and the V and J calls and clone size come from that table. The repertoire has approximately 130,000 clones, 60% to 80% of them found once; the top ten carry around 2.5%. The clonotype was recovered from a woman between 55 and 75 years old in good health and CMV-seropositive. Material for sequencing was PBMCs.

In DNA, the CDR3 is TGCGCCAGCAGCCTGACAGTCGGCTATGGCTACACCTTC. Translation gives CASSLTVGYGYTF. The rearrangement joins TRBV5-1 to TRBJ1-2; D perhaps matches TRBD1 (5 bases). Germline loops: CDR1 SGHRS, CDR2 YFSETQ. There are 13 residues in the CDR3. V was cut by 4 bases and J by 4 bases, with 11 bases left in between.